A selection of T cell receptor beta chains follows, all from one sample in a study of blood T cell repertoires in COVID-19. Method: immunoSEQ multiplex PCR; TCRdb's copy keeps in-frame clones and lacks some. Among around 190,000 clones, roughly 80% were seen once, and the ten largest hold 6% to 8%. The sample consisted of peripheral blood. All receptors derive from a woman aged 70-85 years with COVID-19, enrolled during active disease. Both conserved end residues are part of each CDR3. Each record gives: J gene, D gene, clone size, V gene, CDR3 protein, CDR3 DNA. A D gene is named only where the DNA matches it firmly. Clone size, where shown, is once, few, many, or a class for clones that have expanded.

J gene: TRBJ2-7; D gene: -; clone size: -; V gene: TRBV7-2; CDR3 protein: CASSYTRASYEQYF; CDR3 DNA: TGTGCCAGCAGTTATACCAGGGCCTCCTACGAGCAGTACTTC
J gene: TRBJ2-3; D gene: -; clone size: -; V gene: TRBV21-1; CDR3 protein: CASSKSEAATADTQYF; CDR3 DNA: TGTGCCAGCAGCAAATCTGAGGCGGCTACCGCAGATACGCAGTATTTT
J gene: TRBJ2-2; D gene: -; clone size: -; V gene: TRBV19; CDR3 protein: CASSMSGELFF; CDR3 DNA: TGTGCCAGTAGTATGAGTGGGGAGCTGTTTTTT
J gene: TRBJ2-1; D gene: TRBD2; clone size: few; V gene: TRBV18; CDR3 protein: CASSPRLMGGSSYNEQFF; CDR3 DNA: TGTGCCAGCTCACCACGGCTGATGGGAGGGAGCTCCTACAATGAGCAGTTCTTC
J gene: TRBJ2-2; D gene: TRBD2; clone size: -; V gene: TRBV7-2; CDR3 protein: CASSTSGNTGELFF; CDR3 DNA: TGTGCATCCTCGACTAGCGGTAACACCGGGGAGCTGTTTTTT
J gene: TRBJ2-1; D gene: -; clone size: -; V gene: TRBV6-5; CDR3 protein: CASRQNRVYNEQFF; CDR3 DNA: TGTGCCAGCAGGCAGAACAGGGTCTACAATGAGCAGTTCTTC
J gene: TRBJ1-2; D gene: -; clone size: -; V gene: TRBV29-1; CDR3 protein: CSVGGTSGYGYTF; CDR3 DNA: TGCAGCGTTGGTGGCACCTCGGGCTATGGCTACACCTTC
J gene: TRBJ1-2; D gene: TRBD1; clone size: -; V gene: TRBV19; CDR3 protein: CASSSGQRLGQGKNYGYTF; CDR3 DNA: TGTGCCAGTAGTAGTGGCCAACGCCTGGGACAGGGGAAGAACTATGGCTACACCTTC
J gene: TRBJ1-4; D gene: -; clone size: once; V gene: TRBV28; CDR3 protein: CASSFSGREEKLFF; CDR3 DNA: TGTGCCAGCAGTTTTTCTGGGCGAGAGGAAAAACTGTTTTTT
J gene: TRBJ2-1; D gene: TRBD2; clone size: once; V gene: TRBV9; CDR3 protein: CASSVESSGRNEQFF; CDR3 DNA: TGTGCCAGCAGCGTAGAAAGTAGCGGGAGGAATGAGCAGTTCTTC
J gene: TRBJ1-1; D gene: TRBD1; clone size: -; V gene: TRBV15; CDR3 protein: CATSRDRQGTEAFF; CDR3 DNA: TGTGCCACCAGCAGAGATCGACAGGGCACTGAAGCTTTCTTT
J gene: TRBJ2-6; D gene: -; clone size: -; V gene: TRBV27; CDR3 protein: CASSRTGGTGANVLTF; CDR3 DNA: TGTGCCAGCAGTCGAACCGGCGGGACGGGGGCCAACGTCCTGACTTTC
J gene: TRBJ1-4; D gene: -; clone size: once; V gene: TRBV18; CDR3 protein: CASSPIGGEKLFF; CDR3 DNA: TGTGCCAGCTCACCAATAGGGGGTGAAAAACTGTTTTTT
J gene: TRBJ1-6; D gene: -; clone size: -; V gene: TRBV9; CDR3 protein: CASSVTGNSPLHF; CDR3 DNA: TGTGCCAGCAGCGTAACAGGCAATTCACCCCTCCACTTT
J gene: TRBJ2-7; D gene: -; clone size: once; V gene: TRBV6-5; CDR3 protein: CASSYSPRGAEEQYF; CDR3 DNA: TGTGCCAGCAGTTACTCCCCCCGGGGGGCGGAGGAGCAGTACTTC
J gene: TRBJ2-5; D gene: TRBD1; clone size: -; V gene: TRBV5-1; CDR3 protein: CASSPLTGGTQYF; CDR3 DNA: TGCGCCAGCAGCCCTCTGACAGGGGGGACCCAGTACTTC
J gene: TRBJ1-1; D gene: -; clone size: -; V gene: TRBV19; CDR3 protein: CASSTPITEAFF; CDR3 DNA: TGTGCCAGTAGTACCCCTATAACTGAAGCTTTCTTT
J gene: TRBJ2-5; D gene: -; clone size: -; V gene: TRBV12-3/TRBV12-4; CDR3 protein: CASSPRGETQYF; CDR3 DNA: TGTGCCAGCAGTCCAAGGGGAGAGACCCAGTACTTC
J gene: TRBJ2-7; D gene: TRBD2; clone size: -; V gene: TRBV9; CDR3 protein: CASSPGGTKSYEQYF; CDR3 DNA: TGTGCCAGCAGCCCCGGGGGGACGAAATCCTACGAGCAGTACTTC
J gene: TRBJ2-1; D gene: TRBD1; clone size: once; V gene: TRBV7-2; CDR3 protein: CASSLDRTGEQFF; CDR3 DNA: TGTGCCAGCAGCTTAGACAGGACAGGGGAGCAGTTCTTC
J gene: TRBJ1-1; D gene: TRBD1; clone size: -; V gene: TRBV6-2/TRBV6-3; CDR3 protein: CASSRTGTGGTEAFF; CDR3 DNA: TGTGCCAGCAGTCGGACCGGGACAGGGGGCACTGAAGCTTTCTTT
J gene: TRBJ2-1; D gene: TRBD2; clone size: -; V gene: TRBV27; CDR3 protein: CASSPGLAGSNEQFF; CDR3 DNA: TGTGCCAGCAGTCCGGGACTAGCGGGATCCAATGAGCAGTTCTTC
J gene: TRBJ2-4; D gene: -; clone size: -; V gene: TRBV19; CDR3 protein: CASSGKWELAKNIQYF; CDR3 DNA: TGTGCCAGTAGTGGGAAGTGGGAGTTAGCCAAAAACATTCAGTACTTC
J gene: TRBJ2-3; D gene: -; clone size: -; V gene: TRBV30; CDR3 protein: CARSTGRTDTQYF; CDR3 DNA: TGTGCCCGGTCTACAGGGAGAACAGATACGCAGTATTTT
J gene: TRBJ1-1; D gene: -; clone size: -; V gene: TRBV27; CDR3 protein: CASSFGGFTEAFF; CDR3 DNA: TGTGCCAGCAGTTTTGGGGGGTTCACTGAAGCTTTCTTT
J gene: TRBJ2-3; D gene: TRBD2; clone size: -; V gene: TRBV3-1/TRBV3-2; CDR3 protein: CASSHRETSVSSTDTQYF; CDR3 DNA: TGTGCCAGCAGCCACAGAGAGACTAGCGTCTCTAGCACAGATACGCAGTATTTT
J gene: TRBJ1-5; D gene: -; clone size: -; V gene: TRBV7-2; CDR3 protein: CASSPDRSGTHNQPQHF; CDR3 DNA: TGTGCCAGCAGCCCCGACCGCTCCGGGACACACAATCAGCCCCAGCATTTT
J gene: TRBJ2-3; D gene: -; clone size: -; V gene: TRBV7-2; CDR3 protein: CASSLVRDTQYF; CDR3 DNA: TGTGCCAGCAGCTTAGTTCGGGATACGCAGTATTTT
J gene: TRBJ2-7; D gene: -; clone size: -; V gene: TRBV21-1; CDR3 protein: CASEQRIETDPYEQYF; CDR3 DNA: TGTGCCAGCGAGCAAAGGATTGAGACAGACCCCTACGAGCAGTACTTC
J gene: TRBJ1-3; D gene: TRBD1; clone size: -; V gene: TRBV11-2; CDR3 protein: CASSPPTGTLSGNTIYF; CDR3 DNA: TGTGCCAGCAGCCCACCGACAGGGACTCTCTCTGGAAACACCATATATTTT
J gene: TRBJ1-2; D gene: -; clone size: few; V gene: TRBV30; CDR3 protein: CARDRGGYGYTF; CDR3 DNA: TGTGCCCGGGATCGGGGAGGCTATGGCTACACCTTC
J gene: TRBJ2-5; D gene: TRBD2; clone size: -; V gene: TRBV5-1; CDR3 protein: CASSLGVSGRASEETQYF; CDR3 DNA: TGCGCCAGCAGCTTGGGGGTTAGCGGGAGGGCATCGGAGGAGACCCAGTACTTC
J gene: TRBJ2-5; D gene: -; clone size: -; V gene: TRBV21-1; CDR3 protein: CASSKRGGVETQYF; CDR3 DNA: TGTGCCAGCAGCAAAAGGGGAGGGGTGGAGACCCAGTACTTC